One and the same sample provided the 15 T cell receptor beta chains below, sequenced in a study of cytomegalovirus exposure and HLA in healthy donors. The PCR had 60 Vbeta and 13 Jbeta primers. Measured with immunoSEQ multiplex PCR; TCRdb has only the in-frame clones, and not every one. The sample yields about 210,000 clones, approximately 79% seen once. Sequencing used PBMCs. Every receptor here comes from a male donor in good health and CMV-seronegative.

J is TRBJ1-5 and V is TRBV14; D is uncertain. Germline V CDR1 and CDR2: SGHDN, FVKESK. V shed 1 base and J shed 9 bases, with 10 bases lying between them. The CDR3 has 13 residues. The CDR3 nucleotides read TGTGCCAGCAGCCAAGGGCGGCAAGGGCCCCAGCATTTT. Translation: CASSQGRQGPQHF.

V and J are TRBV6-1 and TRBJ1-2; no clear D. V gave up 0 bases and J gave up 7 bases, with 12 bases separating them. The CDR3 length is 14 residues. Per germline, CDR1 MNHNS and CDR2 SASEGT. This CDR3 reads CASSEALLEGGYTF. CDR3 in DNA: TGTGCCAGCAGTGAAGCGCTTCTGGAGGGTGGCTACACCTTC.

The V and J genes are TRBV21-1 and TRBJ2-5; TRBD1, the table's D call, lacks a check against the DNA. TRBV21-1 is listed as a pseudogene. The CDR3 consists of 18 residues. CDR3 coding DNA: TGTGCCAGCAGCAAAAAATCTAAAGGTGGGACAGGGAAAGAGACCCAGTACTTC. It specifies CASSKKSKGGTGKETQYF.

This chain links TRBV7-2 with TRBJ2-7, with 8 bases identical to TRBD2. This CDR3 comprises 14 residues. Unmatched junction bases numbered 3, after V lost 1 base and J lost 4 bases. Germline loops: CDR1 SGHTA, CDR2 FQGNSA. In nucleotides, the CDR3 is TGTGCCAGCAGCTTAGTTAGCGGGGTGTACGAGCAGTACTTC. This translates into CASSLVSGVYEQYF.

V usage is TRBV18 and J usage is TRBJ2-3; 10 bases map to TRBD1. Looked up from germline, CDR1 is KGHSH and CDR2 is LQKENI. Trimming at V came to 4 bases and at J to 1 base, leaving 2 bases not matched to a gene. The CDR3 loop spans 15 amino acids. CDR3 in DNA: TGTGCCAGCTCACGGACAGGGGGTGGCACAGATACGCAGTATTTT. Translation gives CASSRTGGGTDTQYF.

This clone was detected ten times or more. This chain uses TRBV7-7 with TRBJ1-5; D gene unclear. The V end lost 4 bases, the J end lost 4 bases, and 14 bases lay between the germline ends. Germline values: CDR1 SSHAT, CDR2 FNYEAQ (reference sequence). The CDR3 loop spans 15 amino acids. The CDR3 DNA reads TGTGCCAGCAGCTCTCGTCATCAGGAAAATCAGCCCCAGCATTTT. Translating it yields CASSSRHQENQPQHF.

CDR3 in DNA: TGCAGCGTGGCCCCAGGGGGCGAGACCCAGTACTTC. It yields the protein CSVAPGGETQYF. The rearrangement links TRBV29-1 to TRBJ2-5; 8 bases line up with TRBD1. The CDR3 has 12 amino acids. Germline loops: CDR1 SQVTM, CDR2 ANQGSEA. The ends lost 6 bases at V and 5 bases at J; junction bases unmatched: 5.

The rearrangement joins TRBV6-5 to TRBJ2-5; D possibly corresponds to TRBD1 (6 bases). Germline CDR1 is MNHEY and CDR2 is SVGAGI. V was clipped by 2 bases and J by 10 bases, with 11 bases between them. CDR3 length equals 12 residues. CDR3 in amino acids: CASSYPDSIQYF. The DNA of the CDR3 is TGTGCCAGCAGTTACCCGGACAGCATCCAGTACTTC.

CDR3: CASRELTNSYEQYF. In DNA form, the CDR3 reads TGTGCCAGCAGGGAACTGACTAACTCCTACGAGCAGTACTTC. This chain links TRBV28 with TRBJ2-7; D is perhaps TRBD2 (5 bases). This CDR3 region has 14 residues. V lost 6 bases to trimming and J lost 0 bases, with 12 bases between them. In germline, CDR1 is MDHEN, CDR2 SYDVKM.

With respect to this clone: A much larger clone is a single base away; this may be a read error. The genes are TRBV5-4 and TRBJ1-3, with 7 positions matching TRBD1. Germline values: CDR1 SGHNT, CDR2 YYREEE (reference sequence). Unmatched junction bases numbered 1, after V lost 2 bases and J lost 2 bases. The CDR3 consists of 14 residues. The CDR3 DNA reads as TGTGCCAGCAGCTTCCAGGGGGCTGGAAACACCATATATTTT. Its protein is CASSFQGAGNTIYF.

The chain employs TRBV4-1 and TRBJ2-2, with TRBD2 matching over 11 bases. The V gene's germline CDR1 is MGHRA and CDR2 YSYEKL. The CDR3 consists of 17 residues. V was pared by 0 bases and J by 7 bases, with 7 bases of the junction left unmatched. The CDR3 DNA reads as TGCGCCAGCAGCCAAGATGTAGGCCTAGCGGGAGGCGGGGAGCTGTTTTTT. This codes for CASSQDVGLAGGGELFF.

This clone was counted between two and nine times. This chain links TRBV4-3 with TRBJ2-1; 14 positions match TRBD2. The V and J ends lost 1 base and 8 bases, in that order; junction bases with no gene match: 4. Germline CDR1 LGHNA, CDR2 YSLEER. The CDR3 has 16 residues. The CDR3 DNA reads as TGCGCCAGCAGCCAAGGGGGGACTAGCGGGAGATATGAGCAGTTCTTC. Protein: CASSQGGTSGRYEQFF.

V is TRBV11-2 and J is TRBJ2-7; D not certain. The CDR3 extends over 13 amino acids. Germline V gene lookup returns CDR1 SGHAT and CDR2 FQNNGV. Trimming cost V 0 bases and J 5 bases, with 8 bases left between them. The CDR3 sequence: CASSLELQNEQYF. DNA for the CDR3: TGTGCCAGCAGCTTAGAATTACAGAACGAGCAGTACTTC.

This sequence joins TRBV30 and TRBJ1-5, with a tentative D call TRBD1 (5 bases). The V gene lost 5 bases and the J gene lost 5 bases, with 13 bases spanning the gap. The CDR3 totals 13 residues. From germline, CDR1 is GTSNPN and CDR2 SVGIG (reference sequence). The chain's CDR3 is CAWETGDDQPQHF. The CDR3 DNA follows: TGTGCCTGGGAAACAGGAGACGATCAGCCCCAGCATTTT.

The rearrangement links TRBV19 to TRBJ1-5, with 7 bases aligning to TRBD1. Germline V gives CDR1 LNHDA, CDR2 SQIVND (reference sequence). The CDR3 is 16 residues long. V lost 5 bases, J lost 9 bases, and 16 bases stayed unmatched. The CDR3 sequence is CASSYLGQVGRMPQHF. The CDR3 bases are TGTGCCAGTAGTTACCTAGGACAGGTGGGTCGGATGCCCCAGCATTTT.